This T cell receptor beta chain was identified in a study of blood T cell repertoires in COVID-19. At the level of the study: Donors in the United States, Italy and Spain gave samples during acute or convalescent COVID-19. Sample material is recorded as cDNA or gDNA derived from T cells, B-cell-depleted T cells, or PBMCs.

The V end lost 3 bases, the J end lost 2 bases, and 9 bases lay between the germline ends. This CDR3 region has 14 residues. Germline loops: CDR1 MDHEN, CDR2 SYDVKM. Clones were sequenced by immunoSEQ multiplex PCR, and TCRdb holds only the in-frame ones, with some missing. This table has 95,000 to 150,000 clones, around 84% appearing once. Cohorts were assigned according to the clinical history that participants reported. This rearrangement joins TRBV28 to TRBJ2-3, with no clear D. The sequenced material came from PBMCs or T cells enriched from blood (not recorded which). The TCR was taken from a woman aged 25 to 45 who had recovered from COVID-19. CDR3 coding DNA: TGTGCCAGCAGTTTTTGGCCATACACAGATACGCAGTATTTT. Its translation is CASSFWPYTDTQYF.